A selection of T cell receptor beta chains follows, all from one sample in a study of T cell repertoires in cytomegalovirus infection. TCRdb re-called the reads through MiXCR, storing one row per CDR3 protein. The sample shows about 190,000 distinct CDR3 sequences, 7.5% to 10% of them seen only once. The sample was PBMCs. The receptors shown here come from a human donor in good health (CMV status not recorded). Some clones in this sample may be carry-over from other donors' samples. The CDR3 runs from the conserved cysteine through the conserved F or W.

>TRBV2|TRBJ2-7
CASSANRVEQYF
>TRBV7-2|TRBJ1-1
CASSFRDRNTEAFF
>TRBV28|TRBJ1-5
CASSPAVARQPQHF
>TRBV12-3/TRBV12-4|TRBJ1-4
CASSLIFQGESTKGEKLFF
>TRBV5-8|TRBJ1-4
CASSVPGTGVRGEKLFF
>TRBV28|TRBJ1-5
CASRPLGRTFLSNQPQHF
>TRBV7-2|TRBJ2-3
CASRKEGRGVGHDTQYF
>TRBV7-9|TRBJ1-1
CASSDPGSDTEAFF
>TRBV30|TRBJ2-2
CAWRGHYPNTGELFF
>TRBV20-1|TRBJ1-1
CSARSPTGMNTEAFF
>TRBV29-1|TRBJ2-5
CSVEKPGQGAAETQYF
>TRBV27|TRBJ1-6
CASSSWSSYNSPLHF
>TRBV12-3/TRBV12-4|TRBJ2-7
CASSYRDRGRYEQYF
>TRBV24-1|TRBJ1-1
CATSDWGYTEAFF
>TRBV30|TRBJ2-2
CAWSVGPGELFF
>TRBV7-9|TRBJ1-1
CASNLLGDEAFF
>TRBV7-2|TRBJ2-3
CASSFSPNPTDTQYF
>TRBV6-2/TRBV6-3|TRBJ2-7
CASSRTGGAYEQYF
>TRBV11-2|TRBJ2-7
CASSLLQGRNSYEQYF
>TRBV12-3/TRBV12-4|TRBJ2-7
CASSLGGGGGHEQYF
>TRBV7-2|TRBJ1-2
CASSIRQVYGYTF
>TRBV28|TRBJ2-7
CASSLSRTAGRYEQYF
>TRBV4-3|TRBJ2-7
CASSLSGRAGYEQYF
>TRBV28|TRBJ2-7
CASSFGQGPHEQYF
>TRBV2|TRBJ1-1
CASRTQVVNTEAFF
>TRBV7-2|TRBJ1-1
CASSFTDTEAFF
>TRBV20-1|TRBJ1-6
CSASPPRRNYNSPLHF
>TRBV7-9|TRBJ2-5
CASIAIRETQYF
>TRBV7-8|TRBJ2-1
CASSLGRGVSVNEQFF
>TRBV27|TRBJ1-5
CASSPRQGYQPQHF
>TRBV7-9|TRBJ2-2
CASSLILAGEPGELFF
>TRBV28|TRBJ1-1
CASLLGGTEAFF
>TRBV29-1|TRBJ1-2
CSVEKWQVVEGYTF
>TRBV7-2|TRBJ2-1
CASSFGLAGGDEQFF
>TRBV28|TRBJ1-2
CASSVTGEFGYTF
>TRBV25-1|TRBJ2-1
CASSEYMGSYNEQFF
>TRBV4-3|TRBJ1-4
CASSNRLKGEKLFF
>TRBV20-1|TRBJ2-1
CSAGRTANEQFF
>TRBV7-6|TRBJ1-5
CASSLGSGAVPNQPQHF
>TRBV7-8|TRBJ1-3
CASSFLGQSNTIYF
>TRBV24-1|TRBJ2-2
CATSDLLAGVTGELFF